The clone carrying this TCR beta chain appeared many times. The sample belongs to a study of T cells in Graves' hyperthyroidism and ophthalmopathy. V lost 5 bases to trimming and J lost 2 bases, with 10 bases between them. This CDR3 spans 14 amino acids. TCR beta CDR3 region amplification was performed from RNA transcripts. The HTBI primer set was used in a first-round RT-PCR of the TCR CDR3. Each CDR3 protein is one row after TCRdb ran MiXCR on the multiplex PCR reads. The table shows about 640,000 distinct CDR3 sequences, with roughly 14% occurring only once. The TCR sequence derives from a woman in her forties or fifties with Graves' ophthalmopathy. The rearrangement uses TRBV12-3 or TRBV12-4 and TRBJ1-5; D uncertain. The specimen sequenced was blood. The CDR3 here is CASSLTRGNQPQHF. DNA of the CDR3: TGTGCCAGCAGTCTAACTAGGGGCAATCAGCCCCAGCATTTT.